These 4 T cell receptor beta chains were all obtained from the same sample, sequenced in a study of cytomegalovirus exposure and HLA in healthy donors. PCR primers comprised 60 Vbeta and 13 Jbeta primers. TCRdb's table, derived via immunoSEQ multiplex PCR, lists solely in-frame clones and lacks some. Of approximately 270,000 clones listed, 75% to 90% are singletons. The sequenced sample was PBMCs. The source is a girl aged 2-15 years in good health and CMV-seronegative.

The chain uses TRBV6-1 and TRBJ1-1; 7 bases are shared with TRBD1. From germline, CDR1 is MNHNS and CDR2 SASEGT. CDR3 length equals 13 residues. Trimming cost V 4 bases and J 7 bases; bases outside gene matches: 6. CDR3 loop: CASSGGDSNEAFF. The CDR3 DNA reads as TGTGCCAGCAGTGGTGGGGACAGCAATGAAGCTTTCTTT.

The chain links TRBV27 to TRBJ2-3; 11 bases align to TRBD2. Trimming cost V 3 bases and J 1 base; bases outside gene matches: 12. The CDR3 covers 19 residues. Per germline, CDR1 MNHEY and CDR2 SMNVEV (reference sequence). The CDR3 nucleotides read TGTGCCAGCAGTTTCCGACTAGCGGGATTCGGTGGTGGCACAGATACGCAGTATTTT. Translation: CASSFRLAGFGGGTDTQYF.

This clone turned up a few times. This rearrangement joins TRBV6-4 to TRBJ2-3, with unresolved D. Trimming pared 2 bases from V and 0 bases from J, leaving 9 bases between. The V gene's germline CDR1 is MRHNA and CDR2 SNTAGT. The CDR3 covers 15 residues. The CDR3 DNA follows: TGTGCCAGCAGTGACGAGGTCGGGAGCACAGATACGCAGTATTTT. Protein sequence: CASSDEVGSTDTQYF.

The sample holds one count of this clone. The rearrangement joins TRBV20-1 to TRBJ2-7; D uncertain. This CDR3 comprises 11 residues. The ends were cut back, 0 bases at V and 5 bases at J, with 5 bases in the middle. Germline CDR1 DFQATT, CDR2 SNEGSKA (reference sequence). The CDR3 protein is CSARDLNEQYF. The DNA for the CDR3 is TGCAGTGCTAGAGATCTAAACGAGCAGTACTTC.